A selection of T cell receptor beta chains follows, all from one sample in a study of OX40 agonist ivuxolimab in advanced cancers. Clones were sequenced by immunoSEQ multiplex PCR, and TCRdb holds only the in-frame ones, with some missing. The sample includes 15,000 to 25,000 clones, 85% to 90% of them seen just once. This material consisted of CD4+ or CD8+ T cells sorted from blood, taken in a trial of the OX40 agonist ivuxolimab. The origin of the receptors is an adult with an advanced solid tumor such as melanoma, head and neck, liver or kidney cancer. Each CDR3 is given without its conserved first and last residue. Clone sizes are given selectively: once, few, many, or a class where the clone is expanded.

>TRBV9|NA|TRBJ2-3
ASSVWPSTDTQY
>TRBV29-1|NA|TRBJ2-1
SAPGGEQF
>TRBV6-6|NA|TRBJ1-4
ASSYSVNEKLF
>TRBV11-1|NA|TRBJ2-1
ASSFGGGGLYEQF
>TRBV4-2|few|TRBJ2-2
ASGIRGRETGELF
>TRBV4-3|NA|TRBJ1-2
ASSHRGPNYGYT
>TRBV25-1|once|TRBJ2-3
ASSEGQGPDTQY
>TRBV28|NA|TRBJ2-1
ASLPYRDQGGNEQF
>TRBV4-1|NA|TRBJ1-5
ASSPQTGTGAQPQH
>TRBV7-2|NA|TRBJ2-1
ASSLGAGSDIWF
>TRBV2|NA|TRBJ2-1
ASSESKGQYNEQF
>TRBV9|once|TRBJ1-5
ASSLGQGSQPQH
>TRBV4-1|NA|TRBJ1-5
ASSQDQGQPQH
>TRBV27|NA|TRBJ2-6
ASFSGQGIRPGANVLT
>TRBV28|few|TRBJ2-2
ASSRVGGELF
>TRBV5-4|NA|TRBJ2-1
ASNPGGGGNEQF
>TRBV13|NA|TRBJ1-4
ASSLMGGSNEKLF
>TRBV27|once|TRBJ2-1
ASSPLAGAYNEQF
>TRBV2|NA|TRBJ2-1
ASNPEGPFGNEQF
>TRBV4-3|once|TRBJ2-2
ASSHPVQGRANTGELF
>TRBV19|NA|TRBJ2-7
ASIGSRGEQY
>TRBV7-3|once|TRBJ2-1
ASSFLAGGLYNEQF
>TRBV25-1|NA|TRBJ1-1
ASSDGGTNTEAF
>TRBV4-1|NA|TRBJ2-1
ASSQEPLREQF
>TRBV27|NA|TRBJ2-2
ASRERSGELF
>TRBV7-9|once|TRBJ2-7
ASSSSSQGALVNEQY
>TRBV19|NA|TRBJ1-1
ASRQGTPKRDEAF
>TRBV19|NA|TRBJ2-7
ASSDTGTGDEQY
>TRBV28|NA|TRBJ2-1
ASSAGTGANEQF
>TRBV11-2|once|TRBJ2-1
ASSLVGGSEQF
>TRBV5-6|NA|TRBJ2-7
ASSLGQGVYEQY
>TRBV28|NA|TRBJ1-5
ASLPRGIGIVAQH
>TRBV10-1|NA|TRBJ2-3
ASSESGLTDTQY
>TRBV6-4|once|TRBJ2-2
ASSASGLRAGELF
>TRBV29-1|NA|TRBJ2-7
SVQNRNEQY
>TRBV7-9|once|TRBJ2-7
ASSTLAGVIYEQY
>TRBV4-2|NA|TRBJ2-7
ASSQDLLPEQY
>TRBV6-4|NA|TRBJ2-1
ASSDESGRADEQF
>TRBV6-5|NA|TRBJ2-2
ASSLPASSGELF
>TRBV2|NA|TRBJ1-5
ASTRGGQPQH
>TRBV25-1|NA|TRBJ1-1
ASSKTGLNEAF
>TRBV6-6|NA|TRBJ2-5
ASSYLLAGGETQY
>TRBV20-1|NA|TRBJ2-7
SALPYEQY
>TRBV7-9|NA|TRBJ1-1
ASSPWTGGVGTEAF
>TRBV28|NA|TRBJ2-3
ASSFVDTQY
>TRBV28|NA|TRBJ2-5
ASSLSDRAGETQY
>TRBV5-6|medium-sized|TRBJ2-3
ASSLNDRLPQDTQY
>TRBV7-3|NA|TRBJ2-2
ASSLGTGELF
>TRBV11-3|NA|TRBJ2-7
ASSFTREGLYEQY
>TRBV27|NA|TRBJ1-6
ASSLSQSSPLH
>TRBV9|NA|TRBJ2-7
ASSVASGTLYYEQY
>TRBV19|once|TRBJ2-5
ASSIGAGIETQY
>TRBV5-1|NA|TRBJ2-7
ASSLSTAQQEQY
>TRBV4-1|NA|TRBJ2-5
ASSQGQGGRVETQY
>TRBV28|NA|TRBJ2-7
ASSPAGQDHEQY
>TRBV9|NA|TRBJ2-1
ASSVEIGRLGNEQF
>TRBV6-5|NA|TRBJ2-3
ASSYSGATDTQY
>TRBV9|NA|TRBJ2-7
ASSPLDGPYEQY
>TRBV11-2|once|TRBJ2-3
ASSLGLAGSGDTQY